These 8 T cell receptor beta chains originate from one sample sequenced in a study of monozygotic twins with cystic fibrosis. Produced via immunoSEQ multiplex PCR; TCRdb's table is partial and in-frame only. This sample has about 23,000 clones, with approximately 98% found just once. The sample was blood. The receptor source for this set is a girl between 5 and 17 years old with cystic fibrosis.

Here the CDR3 DNA reads TGTGCCAGCGGGGTCTGGGGGGTAGGTGGCTACACCTTC. It translates to CASGVWGVGGYTF. The rearrangement joins TRBV13 to TRBJ1-2; maybe TRBD1 (5 bases). The CDR3 has 13 amino acids. Trimming took off 8 bases at V and 7 bases at J, with 17 bases between the two ends. In germline, CDR1 is PRHDT, CDR2 FYEKMQ (reference sequence).

This chain uses TRBV18 with TRBJ1-1, with a tentative D call TRBD1 (5 bases). Germline CDR1 and CDR2: KGHSH and LQKENI. The CDR3 contains 14 residues. The V gene lost 4 bases and the J gene lost 1 base, with 10 bases spanning the gap. CDR3 amino acids: CASSRTQGNTEAFF. The CDR3 nucleotides are TGTGCCAGCTCACGGACCCAGGGGAACACTGAAGCTTTCTTT.

This chain uses TRBV11-2 with TRBJ2-1; a weak D match, TRBD1 (6 bases). Germline lookup yields CDR1 SGHAT and CDR2 FQNNGV. The CDR3 contains 17 residues. Trimming took 1 base from V and 5 from J, leaving 18 bases between them. CDR3 DNA sequence: TGTGCCAGCAGCTTAGTCGTGGTTACGGCAGGGGACAATGAGCAGTTCTTC. It encodes CASSLVVVTAGDNEQFF. Based on the CDR3 plus reference TRBV11-2 and TRBJ2-1, the full variable domain is EAGVAQSPRYKIIEKRQSVAFWCNPISGHATLYWYQQILGQGPKLLIQFQNNGVVDDSQLPKDRFSAERLKGVDSTLKIQPAKLEDSAVYLCASSLVVVTAGDNEQFFGPGTRLTVL.

V and J are TRBV28 and TRBJ2-7, with D hard to call. Trimming removed 3 bases at V and 0 bases at J, with 12 bases between. The CDR3 length is 15 residues. Germline values: CDR1 MDHEN, CDR2 SYDVKM. CDR3 region: CASSLVWGGSYEQYF. The CDR3 region has the DNA TGTGCCAGCAGTTTGGTTTGGGGTGGCTCCTACGAGCAGTACTTC.

V gene TRBV5-6 combines with J gene TRBJ2-7; 14 bases are shared with TRBD2. V dropped 9 bases and J dropped 8; count of bases not matched to a gene: 10. This CDR3 contains 14 residues. The germline V gene encodes CDR1 SGHDT and CDR2 YYEEEE. CDR3 in amino acids: CATTTSGRAFKQYF. The DNA for the CDR3 is TGTGCCACTACGACTAGCGGGAGGGCCTTCAAGCAGTACTTC.

The chain links TRBV29-1 to TRBJ1-5; maybe TRBD1 (6 bases). V lost 7 bases and J 4 bases, leaving 11 bases between the germline ends. Germline V gives CDR1 SQVTM, CDR2 ANQGSEA. The CDR3 sequence is 12 residues long. The CDR3 is CSAGTPNQPQHF. The CDR3 region has the DNA TGCAGCGCCGGGACACCAAATCAGCCCCAGCATTTT.

The chain links TRBV5-5 to TRBJ2-1; 8 nucleotides align to TRBD1. Per germline, CDR1 SGHKS and CDR2 YYEKEE (reference sequence). Trimming took 2 bases from V and 5 from J; bases not matched to a gene: 12. This CDR3 has 17 residues. The DNA for the CDR3 is TGTGCCAGCAGCTTAGGAGGGGGCGTGACAGGGGACAATGAGCAGTTCTTC. Its protein product is CASSLGGGVTGDNEQFF.

The chain combines TRBV19 with TRBJ1-4; TRBD1 agrees at 8 bases. The J segment lost 8 bases and the V segment lost 4 bases, leaving 9 bases of the junction unmatched. CDR1 is LNHDA, CDR2 SQIVND, per germline (reference sequence). The CDR3 contains 15 residues. The CDR3 bases are TGTGCCAGTAGTAGTCGACAGGGGCGAGGCGAAAAACTGTTTTTT. Residues: CASSSRQGRGEKLFF.